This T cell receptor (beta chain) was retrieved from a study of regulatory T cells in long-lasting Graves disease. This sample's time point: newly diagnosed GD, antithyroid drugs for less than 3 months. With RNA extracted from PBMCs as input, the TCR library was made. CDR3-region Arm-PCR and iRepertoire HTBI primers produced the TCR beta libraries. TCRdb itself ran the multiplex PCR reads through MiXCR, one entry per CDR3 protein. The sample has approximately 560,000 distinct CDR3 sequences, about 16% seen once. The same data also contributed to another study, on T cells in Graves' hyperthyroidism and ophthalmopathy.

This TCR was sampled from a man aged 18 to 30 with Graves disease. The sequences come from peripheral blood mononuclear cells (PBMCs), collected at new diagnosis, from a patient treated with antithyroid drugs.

The CDR3 sequence: CASSSQGTANEKLFF. The CDR3 nucleotides are TGTGCCAGCAGTTCACAAGGGACAGCGAATGAAAAACTGTTTTTT. This chain links TRBV6-2 or TRBV6-3 with TRBJ1-4; 7 bases line up with TRBD1. Germline loops: CDR1 MNHEY, CDR2 SVGEGT. The J segment lost 5 bases and the V segment lost 4 bases, leaving 7 bases of the junction unmatched. The CDR3 covers 15 residues.